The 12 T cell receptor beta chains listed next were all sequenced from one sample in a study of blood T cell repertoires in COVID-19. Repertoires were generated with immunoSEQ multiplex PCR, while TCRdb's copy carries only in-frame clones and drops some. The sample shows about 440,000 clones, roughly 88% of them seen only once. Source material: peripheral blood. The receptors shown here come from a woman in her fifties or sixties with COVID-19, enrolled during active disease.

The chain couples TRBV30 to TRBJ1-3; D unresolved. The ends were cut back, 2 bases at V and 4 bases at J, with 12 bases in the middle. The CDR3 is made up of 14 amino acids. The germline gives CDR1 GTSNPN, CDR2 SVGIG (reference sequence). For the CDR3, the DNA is TGTGCCTGGAGTTCGACGGGTGGGGGAAACACCATATATTTT. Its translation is CAWSSTGGGNTIYF.

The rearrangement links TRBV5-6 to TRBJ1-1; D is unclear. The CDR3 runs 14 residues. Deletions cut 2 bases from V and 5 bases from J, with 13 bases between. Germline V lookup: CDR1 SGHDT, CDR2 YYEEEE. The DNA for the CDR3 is TGTGCCAGCAGCTTTTGGCGACCGAGGACTGAAGCTTTCTTT. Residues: CASSFWRPRTEAFF.

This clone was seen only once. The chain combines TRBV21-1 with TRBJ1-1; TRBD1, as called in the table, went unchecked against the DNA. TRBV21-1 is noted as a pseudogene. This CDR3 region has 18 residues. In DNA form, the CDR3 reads TGTGCCAGCAGCGCAAAGGTGCCCGGGACAGGGGGGGGGACTGAAGCTTTCTTT. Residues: CASSAKVPGTGGGTEAFF.

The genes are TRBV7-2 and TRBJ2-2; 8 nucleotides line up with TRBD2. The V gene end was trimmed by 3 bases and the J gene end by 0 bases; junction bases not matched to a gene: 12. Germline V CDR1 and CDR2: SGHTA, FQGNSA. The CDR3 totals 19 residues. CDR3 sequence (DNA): TGTGCCAGCAGCTTTCCGTTAGCGGGAAAGTTCGCGAACACCGGGGAGCTGTTTTTT. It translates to CASSFPLAGKFANTGELFF.

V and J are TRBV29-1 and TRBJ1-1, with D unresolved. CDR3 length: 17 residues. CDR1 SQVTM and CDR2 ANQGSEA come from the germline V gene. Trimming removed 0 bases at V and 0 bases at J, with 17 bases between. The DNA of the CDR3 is TGCAGCGTTGAAGATGTTGAAGGTTGGAGAGTGAACACTGAAGCTTTCTTT. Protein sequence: CSVEDVEGWRVNTEAFF. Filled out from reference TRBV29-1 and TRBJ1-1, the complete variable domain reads SAVISQKPSRDICQRGTSLTIQCQVDSQVTMMFWYRQQPGQSLTLIATANQGSEATYESGFVIDKFPISRPNLTFSTLTVSNMSPEDSSIYLCSVEDVEGWRVNTEAFFGQGTRLTVV.

Here the CDR3 DNA reads TGTGCCAGCAGTTCCAGGGATGGCTACACCTTC. It translates to CASSSRDGYTF. The chain is built from TRBV28 and TRBJ1-2; the D gene is possibly TRBD1 (5 bases). Trimming stripped 4 bases from V and 6 bases from J, with 6 bases between. Looked up from germline, CDR1 is MDHEN and CDR2 is SYDVKM. This CDR3 comprises 11 residues.

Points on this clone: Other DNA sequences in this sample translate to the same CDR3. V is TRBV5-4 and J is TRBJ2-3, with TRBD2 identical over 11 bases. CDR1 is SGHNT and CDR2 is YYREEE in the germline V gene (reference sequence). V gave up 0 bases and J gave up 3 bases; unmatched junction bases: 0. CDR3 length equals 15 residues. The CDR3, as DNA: TGTGCCAGCAGCTTGGGACTAGCGGGGACAGATACGCAGTATTTT. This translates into CASSLGLAGTDTQYF. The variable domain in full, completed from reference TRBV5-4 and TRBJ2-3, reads ETGVTQSPTHLIKTRGQQVTLRCSSQSGHNTVSWYQQALGQGPQFIFQYYREEENGRGNFPPRFSGLQFPNYSSELNVNALELDDSALYLCASSLGLAGTDTQYFGPGTRLTVL.

CDR3 sequence reads: CARSPLKYF. The CDR3 DNA reads as TGTGCCAGAAGCCCCCTTAAGTACTTC. V and J are TRBV19 and TRBJ2-7, with unresolved D. The CDR3 length is 9 residues. V shed 9 bases and J shed 11 bases, with 11 bases lying between them. Per the germline V gene, CDR1 is LNHDA and CDR2 is SQIVND (reference sequence).

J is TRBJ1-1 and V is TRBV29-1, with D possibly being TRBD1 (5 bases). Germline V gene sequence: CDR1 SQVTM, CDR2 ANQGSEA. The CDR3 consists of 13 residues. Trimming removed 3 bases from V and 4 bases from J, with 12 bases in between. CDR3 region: CSVEAPGGTEAFF. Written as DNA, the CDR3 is TGCAGCGTTGAGGCCCCGGGGGGCACTGAAGCTTTCTTT.

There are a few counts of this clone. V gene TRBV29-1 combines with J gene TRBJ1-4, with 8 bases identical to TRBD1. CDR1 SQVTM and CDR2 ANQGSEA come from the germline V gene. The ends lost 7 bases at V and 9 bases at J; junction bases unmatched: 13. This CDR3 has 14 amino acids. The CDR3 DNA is TGCAGCGCCACCCGACAGGGGAGTGAGAAAAAACTGTTTTTT. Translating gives CSATRQGSEKKLFF.

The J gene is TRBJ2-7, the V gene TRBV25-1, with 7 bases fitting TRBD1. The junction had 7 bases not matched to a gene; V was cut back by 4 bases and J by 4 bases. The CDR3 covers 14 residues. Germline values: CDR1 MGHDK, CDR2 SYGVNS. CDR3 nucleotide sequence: TGTGCCAGCAGTGGATTGACAGGGTCTTACGAGCAGTACTTC. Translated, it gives CASSGLTGSYEQYF.

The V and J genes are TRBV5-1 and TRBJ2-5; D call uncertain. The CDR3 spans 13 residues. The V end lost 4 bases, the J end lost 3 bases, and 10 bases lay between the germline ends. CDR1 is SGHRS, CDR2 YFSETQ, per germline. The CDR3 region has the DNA TGCGCCAGCAGCCCTTGGGCAGAAGAGACCCAGTACTTC. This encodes CASSPWAEETQYF.